This T cell receptor beta chain was identified in a study of blood T cell repertoires in COVID-19. Overall study: Samples came from the United States, Italy and Spain, spanning acute and convalescent COVID-19. From T cells, B-cell-depleted T cells, or PBMCs came the material, which was cDNA or gDNA.

Per the authors' pipeline: It was from reference gene primer amplification that nucleated cell counts were estimated. The data were produced by immunoSEQ multiplex PCR, yet TCRdb's version contains in-frame clones alone and is incomplete. V, J and clone size derive from that table, while D and trimming were established from the DNA sequence. The sample consists of around 200,000 clones, roughly 87% of them appearing once. Notes on this clone: Other DNA sequences in the sample encode the same CDR3.

Sequenced material: peripheral blood. The TCR originated in a middle-aged man with active or convalescent COVID-19.

The chain's CDR3 is CASTPGGSNQPQHF. Here the CDR3 DNA reads TGTGCCAGTACGCCAGGGGGAAGCAATCAGCCCCAGCATTTT. V gene TRBV19 combines with J gene TRBJ1-5, with 7 bases aligning to TRBD1. CDR1 and CDR2 from the germline V gene are LNHDA and SQIVND (reference sequence). This CDR3 region has 14 residues. Trimming took 7 bases from V and 1 from J; bases not matched to a gene: 4.